This TCR beta chain is from a study of cytomegalovirus exposure and HLA in healthy donors. The PCR contained 60 Vbeta and 13 Jbeta primers. Measured with immunoSEQ multiplex PCR; TCRdb has only the in-frame clones, and not every one. The sample contains almost 200,000 clones, around 75% of which appear only once. Trimming took 4 bases from V and 6 from J, leaving 13 bases between them. The V gene's germline CDR1 is SGHNT and CDR2 YYREEE (reference sequence). CDR3 length: 14 residues. This chain uses TRBV5-4 with TRBJ2-2; D possibly corresponds to TRBD1 (5 bases). The receptor was isolated from a male donor in good health and CMV-seropositive. The sequencing input was PBMCs. As DNA, the CDR3 is TGTGCCAGCAGCCCAGGGATGGCGGCCGGGGAGCTGTTTTTT. This sequence encodes CASSPGMAAGELFF.